The sequence of this T cell receptor (beta chain) was determined in a study of T cells in Graves' hyperthyroidism and ophthalmopathy (dated by TCRdb to between 2018 and 2020). About the investigation overall: To identify TCR V-J signatures that set the groups apart, the researchers used a discovery cohort of 100 patients, made up of around 40 with Graves' ophthalmopathy and approximately 57 with stable Graves' hyperthyroidism. In addition, the study compared T-cell repertoires in thyroid tissue and in blood from about six Graves' hyperthyroidism patients. The paper describes TCR Vbeta CDR3 sequencing of fewer than 150 peripheral blood samples, made up of fewer than 50 ophthalmopathy patients, around 78 hyperthyroidism patients and roughly 17 progressor patients. An independent validation cohort of 18 to 20 hyperthyroidism patients and about 16 patients who later progressed to ophthalmopathy tested prospective prediction of ophthalmopathy. Following sampling, methimazole starting at 30 mg daily was given to hyperthyroidism patients, and high-dose intravenous methylprednisolone was given to ophthalmopathy patients. The 80 to 100 discovery patients were randomly divided into training and test sets at a 7:3 ratio. Findings and caveats that apply to the study as a whole: No statistical method was used to set the sample size in advance, and investigators knew the group allocation. Most expanded thyroid clonotypes (frequency above 0.001) were also found in blood, which suggests that blood repertoires may mirror thyroid immune responses. In validation, progression to ophthalmopathy was predicted by the model with roughly 69% sensitivity and 72.22% specificity, a median of approximately 6.5 months before onset. A model built on a 13 V-J signature distinguished ophthalmopathy from stable hyperthyroidism, reaching around 87% sensitivity and 81.08% specificity in cross-validation and 80%/75% in testing.

A patient counted as having stable Graves' hyperthyroidism if no progression to ophthalmopathy occurred over 18 months of follow-up. The hyperthyroidism patients were between 18 and 65 years old and newly diagnosed, with a disease duration of less than 2 months. Patients with uncontrolled infections, other autoimmune diseases, pregnancy or lactation were excluded. Diagnoses were established on the basis of clinical symptoms, serum thyroxine and TRAb, thyroid ultrasound, and orbital computed tomography. Trizol reagent was used to extract total RNA, and RNA quality was then checked on an Agilent 2100 Bioanalyzer. A remark on this clonotype: Its specific antigen is unknown. No clone much larger than this one lies a single base away; base qualities are absent.

From the germline V gene, CDR1 is SGDLS and CDR2 is YYNGEE. V drops 0 bases and J drops 4 bases, leaving 9 bases in between. Inclusive of the bounding cysteine and phenylalanine, the CDR3 is 14 residues long. Just the 42-base CDR3 DNA is kept, in frame starting at base 1. The TCR beta CDR3 regions were amplified from RNA transcripts. For the first round of RT-PCR on the TCR CDR3, the HTBI primer set was used together with the Qiagen OneStep RT-PCR kit. The libraries were constructed in a second round of multiplex PCR and then size-selected and purified. The libraries were sequenced on an Illumina HiSeq2000 using paired-end 100 bp reads. Under the source paper's analysis protocol: SOAPnuke was used to process the raw data, removing reads that contained adapters or uncalled bases, had a mean Phred below 15, or lacked an exact match to the constant primer or identifier. High-quality paired reads were merged using COPE v1.2.5, and each unique nucleotide sequence was defined as a clonotype. Clonotypes were aligned to IMGT TRBV, TRBD and TRBJ reference segments using MiTCR v1.1. The analysis included only V-J combinations with a frequency above 0.0001, which together covered 99% to 99.2% of the repertoires. A TCS score was defined as the ratio between F50 (clonal expansion) and ExV (chaos), using BLOSUM62-based TCRdist between CDR3 peptides within each V-J. Welch's t-statistics and random forest reduced fewer than 550 V-J features to roughly 13, which were used in a naive Bayes classifier (R e1071). Thyroid-blood repertoire similarity was quantified with the Morisita-Horn index. TCRdb passed the public sequencing reads through fastp at Q25 and MiXCR, retaining productive beta sequences. Rows are unified per CDR3 protein, each entry keeping the most common DNA and genes. The V and J calls were not made by the authors but by TCRdb's processing. This sample lists about 580,000 distinct CDR3 sequences; about half were detected once. Clones ranked in the top ten supply around 7.7% of the sample.

The sequenced sample was peripheral blood or thyroid tissue (not recorded which). Recombination joined TRBV9 with TRBJ2-3; no D segment can be confidently identified. The source is a woman aged 18 to 35 with Graves' hyperthyroidism. The sequenced DNA is TGTGCCAGCAGCGTAGAGGGATTGGCAGATACGCAGTATTTT. Its translation reads: CASSVEGLADTQYF.